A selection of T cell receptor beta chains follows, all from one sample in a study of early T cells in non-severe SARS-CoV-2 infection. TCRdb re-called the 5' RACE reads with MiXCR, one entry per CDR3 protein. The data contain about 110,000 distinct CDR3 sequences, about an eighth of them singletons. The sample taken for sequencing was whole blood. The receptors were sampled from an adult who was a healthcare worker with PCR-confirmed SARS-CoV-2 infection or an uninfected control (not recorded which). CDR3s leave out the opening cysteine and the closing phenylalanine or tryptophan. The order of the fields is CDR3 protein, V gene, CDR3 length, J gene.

ASSGGGTDTQY	TRBV7-9	11	TRBJ2-3
ATGLVYGYT	TRBV28	9	TRBJ1-2
AWRVQGQEQY	TRBV30	10	TRBJ2-7
SVGGGLTDTQY	TRBV29-1	11	TRBJ2-3
ASSVAIYGYT	TRBV2	10	TRBJ1-2
SARVPRDRGQTQY	TRBV20-1	13	TRBJ2-5
ASGQISNQPQH	TRBV10-2	11	TRBJ1-5
ASSRYLDTESNQPQH	TRBV18	15	TRBJ1-5
ASTRDPRPEAF	TRBV12-3/TRBV12-4	11	TRBJ1-1
ASSSGYTEAF	TRBV5-1	10	TRBJ1-1
ASSWSVPGTDTQY	TRBV12-3/TRBV12-4	13	TRBJ2-3
ATSPSGSGSRETQY	TRBV24-1	14	TRBJ2-5
SAGGRNYGYT	TRBV29-1	10	TRBJ1-2
ASSFPTGGGTGELF	TRBV5-1	14	TRBJ2-2
SAVYPRTGVFEQF	TRBV20-1	13	TRBJ2-1
ASEDYAGGQETQY	TRBV10-2	13	TRBJ2-5